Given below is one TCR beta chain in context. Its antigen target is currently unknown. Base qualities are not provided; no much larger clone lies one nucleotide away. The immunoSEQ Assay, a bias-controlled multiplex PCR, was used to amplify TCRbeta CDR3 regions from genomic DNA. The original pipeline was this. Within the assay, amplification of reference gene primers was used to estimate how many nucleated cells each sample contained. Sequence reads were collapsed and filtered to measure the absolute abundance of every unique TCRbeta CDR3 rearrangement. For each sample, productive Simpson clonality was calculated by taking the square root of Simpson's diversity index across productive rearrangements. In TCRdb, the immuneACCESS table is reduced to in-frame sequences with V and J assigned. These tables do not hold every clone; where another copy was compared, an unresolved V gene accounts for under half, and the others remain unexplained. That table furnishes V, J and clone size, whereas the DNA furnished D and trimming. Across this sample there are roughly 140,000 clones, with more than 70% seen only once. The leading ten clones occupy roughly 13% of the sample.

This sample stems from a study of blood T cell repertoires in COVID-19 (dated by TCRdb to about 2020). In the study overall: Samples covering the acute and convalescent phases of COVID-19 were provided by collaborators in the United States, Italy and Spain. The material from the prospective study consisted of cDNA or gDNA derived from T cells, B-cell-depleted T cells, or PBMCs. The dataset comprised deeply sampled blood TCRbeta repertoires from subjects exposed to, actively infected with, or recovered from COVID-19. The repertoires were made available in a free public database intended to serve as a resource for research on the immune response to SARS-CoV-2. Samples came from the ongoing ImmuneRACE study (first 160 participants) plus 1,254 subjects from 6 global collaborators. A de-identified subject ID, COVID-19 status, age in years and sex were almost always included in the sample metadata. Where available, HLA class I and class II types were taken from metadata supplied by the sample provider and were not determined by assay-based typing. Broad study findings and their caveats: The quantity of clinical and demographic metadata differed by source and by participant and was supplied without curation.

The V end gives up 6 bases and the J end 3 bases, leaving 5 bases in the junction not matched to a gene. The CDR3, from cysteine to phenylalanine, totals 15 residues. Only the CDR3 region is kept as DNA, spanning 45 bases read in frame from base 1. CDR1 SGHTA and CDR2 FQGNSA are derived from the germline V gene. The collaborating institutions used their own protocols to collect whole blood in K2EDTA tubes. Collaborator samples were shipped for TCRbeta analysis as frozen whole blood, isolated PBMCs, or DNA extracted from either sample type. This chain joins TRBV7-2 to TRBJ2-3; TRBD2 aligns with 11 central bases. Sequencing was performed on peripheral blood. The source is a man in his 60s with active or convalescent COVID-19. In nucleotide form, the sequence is TGTGCCAGCAGATTACTAGCGGGAGCAACAGATACGCAGTATTTT. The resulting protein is CASRLLAGATDTQYF.